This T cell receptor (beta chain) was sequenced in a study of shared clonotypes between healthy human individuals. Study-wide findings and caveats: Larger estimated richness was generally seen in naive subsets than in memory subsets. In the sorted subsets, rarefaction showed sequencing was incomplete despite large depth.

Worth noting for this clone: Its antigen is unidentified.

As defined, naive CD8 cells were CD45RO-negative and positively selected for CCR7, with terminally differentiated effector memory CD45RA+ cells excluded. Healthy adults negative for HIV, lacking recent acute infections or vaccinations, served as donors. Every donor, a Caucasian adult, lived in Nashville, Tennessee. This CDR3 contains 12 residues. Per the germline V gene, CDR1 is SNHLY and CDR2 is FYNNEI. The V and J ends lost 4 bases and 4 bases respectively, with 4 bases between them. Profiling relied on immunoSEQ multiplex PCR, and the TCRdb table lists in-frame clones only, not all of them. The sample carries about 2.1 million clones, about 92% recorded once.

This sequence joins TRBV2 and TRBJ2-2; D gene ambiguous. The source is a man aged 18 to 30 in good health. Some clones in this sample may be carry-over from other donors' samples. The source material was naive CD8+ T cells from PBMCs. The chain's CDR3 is CASSVSTGELFF. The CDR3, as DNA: TGTGCCAGCAGTGTTAGCACCGGGGAGCTGTTTTTT.